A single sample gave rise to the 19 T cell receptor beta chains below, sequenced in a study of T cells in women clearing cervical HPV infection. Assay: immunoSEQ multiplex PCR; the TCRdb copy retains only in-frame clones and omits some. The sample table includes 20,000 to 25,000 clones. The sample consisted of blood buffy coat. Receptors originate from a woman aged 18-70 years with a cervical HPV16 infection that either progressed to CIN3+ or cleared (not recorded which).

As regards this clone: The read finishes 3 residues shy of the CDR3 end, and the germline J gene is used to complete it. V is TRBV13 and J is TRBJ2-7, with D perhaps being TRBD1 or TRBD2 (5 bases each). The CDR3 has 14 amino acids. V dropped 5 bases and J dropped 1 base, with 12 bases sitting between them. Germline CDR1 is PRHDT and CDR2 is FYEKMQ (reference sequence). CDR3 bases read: TGTGCCAGCAGCGCCTATGAGGGGTCCTACGAG. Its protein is CASSAYEGSYE. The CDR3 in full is CASSAYEGSYEQYF.

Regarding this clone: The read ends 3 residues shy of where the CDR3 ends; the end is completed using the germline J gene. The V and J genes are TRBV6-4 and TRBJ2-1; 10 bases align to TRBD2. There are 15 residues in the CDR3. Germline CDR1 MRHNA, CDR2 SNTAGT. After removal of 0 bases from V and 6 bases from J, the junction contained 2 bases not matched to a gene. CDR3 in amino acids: CASSDSAGGPNEQFF. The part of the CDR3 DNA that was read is TGTGCCAGCAGTGACTCAGCGGGAGGGCCCAATGAG.

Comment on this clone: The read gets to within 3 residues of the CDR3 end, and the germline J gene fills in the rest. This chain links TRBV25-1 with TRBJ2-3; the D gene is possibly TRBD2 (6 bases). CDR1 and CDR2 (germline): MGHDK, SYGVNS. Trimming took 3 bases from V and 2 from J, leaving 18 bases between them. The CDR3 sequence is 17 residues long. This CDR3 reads CASSDPRVAGTTDTQYF. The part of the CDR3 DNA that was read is TGTGCCAGCAGTGACCCCCGGGTTGCGGGGACCACAGATACG.

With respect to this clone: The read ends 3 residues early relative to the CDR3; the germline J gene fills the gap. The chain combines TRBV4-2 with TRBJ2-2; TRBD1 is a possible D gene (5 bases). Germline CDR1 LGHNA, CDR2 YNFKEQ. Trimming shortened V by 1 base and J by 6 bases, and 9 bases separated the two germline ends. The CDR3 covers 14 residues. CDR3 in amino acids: CASSQVVGAGELFF. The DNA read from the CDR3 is TGTGCCAGCAGCCAAGTGGTAGGGGCCGGGGAG.

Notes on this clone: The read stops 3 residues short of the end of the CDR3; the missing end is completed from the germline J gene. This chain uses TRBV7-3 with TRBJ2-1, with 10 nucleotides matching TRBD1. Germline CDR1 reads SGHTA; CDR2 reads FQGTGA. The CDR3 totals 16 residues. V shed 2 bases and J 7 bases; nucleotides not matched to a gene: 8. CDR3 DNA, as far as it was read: TGTGCCAGCAGCTTAGTTTGGACAGGGGGGAGGAATGAG. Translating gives CASSLVWTGGRNE. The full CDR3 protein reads CASSLVWTGGRNEQFF.

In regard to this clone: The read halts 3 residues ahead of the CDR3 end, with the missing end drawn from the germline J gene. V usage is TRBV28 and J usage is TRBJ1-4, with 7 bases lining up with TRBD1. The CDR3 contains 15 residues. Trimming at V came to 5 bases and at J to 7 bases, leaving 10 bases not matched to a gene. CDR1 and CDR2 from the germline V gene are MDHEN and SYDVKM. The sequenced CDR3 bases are TGTGCCAGCAGTCCCATAGGGGGCGCGGGTGAAAAA. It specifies CASSPIGGAGEK. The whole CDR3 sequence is CASSPIGGAGEKLFF.

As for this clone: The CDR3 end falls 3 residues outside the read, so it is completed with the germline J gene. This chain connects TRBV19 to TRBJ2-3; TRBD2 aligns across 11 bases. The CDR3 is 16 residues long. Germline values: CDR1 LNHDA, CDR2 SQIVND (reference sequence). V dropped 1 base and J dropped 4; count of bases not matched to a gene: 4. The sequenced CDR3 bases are TGTGCCAGTAGTATAGGACTAGCGGGATTCTCAGATACG. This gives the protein CASSIGLAGFSDT. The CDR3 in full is CASSIGLAGFSDTQYF.

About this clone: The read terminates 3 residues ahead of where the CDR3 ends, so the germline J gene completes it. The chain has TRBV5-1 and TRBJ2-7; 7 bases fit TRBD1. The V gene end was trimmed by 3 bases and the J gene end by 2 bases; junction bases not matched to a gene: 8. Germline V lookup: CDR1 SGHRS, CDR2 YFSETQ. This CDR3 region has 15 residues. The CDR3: CASSSLDRVPYEQYF. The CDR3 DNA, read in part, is TGCGCCAGCAGCTCCCTCGACAGGGTACCCTACGAG.

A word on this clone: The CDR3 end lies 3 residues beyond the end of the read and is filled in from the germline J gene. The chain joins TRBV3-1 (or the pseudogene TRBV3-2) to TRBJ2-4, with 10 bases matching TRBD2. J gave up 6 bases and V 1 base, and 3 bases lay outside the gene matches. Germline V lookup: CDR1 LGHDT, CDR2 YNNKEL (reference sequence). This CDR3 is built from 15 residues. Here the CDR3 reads CASSQGLAGLNIQYF. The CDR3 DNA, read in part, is TGTGCCAGCAGCCAAGGACTAGCGGGTTTAAACATT.

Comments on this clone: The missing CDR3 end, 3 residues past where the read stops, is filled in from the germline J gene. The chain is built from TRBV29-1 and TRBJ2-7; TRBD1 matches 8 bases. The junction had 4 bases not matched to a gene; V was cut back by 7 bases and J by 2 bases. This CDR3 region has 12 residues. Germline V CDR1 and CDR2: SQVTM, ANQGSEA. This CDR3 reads CSARTGPYEQYF. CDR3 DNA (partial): TGCAGCGCCCGGACAGGGCCCTACGAG.

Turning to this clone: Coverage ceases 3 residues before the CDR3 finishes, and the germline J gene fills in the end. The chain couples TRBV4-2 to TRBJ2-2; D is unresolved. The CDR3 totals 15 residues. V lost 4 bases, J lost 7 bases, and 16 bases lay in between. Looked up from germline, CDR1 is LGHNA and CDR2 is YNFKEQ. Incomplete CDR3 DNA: TGTGCCAGCAGCCCCCCCAGGCTCCCCAGCGGGGAG. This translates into CASSPPRLPSGE. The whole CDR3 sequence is CASSPPRLPSGELFF.

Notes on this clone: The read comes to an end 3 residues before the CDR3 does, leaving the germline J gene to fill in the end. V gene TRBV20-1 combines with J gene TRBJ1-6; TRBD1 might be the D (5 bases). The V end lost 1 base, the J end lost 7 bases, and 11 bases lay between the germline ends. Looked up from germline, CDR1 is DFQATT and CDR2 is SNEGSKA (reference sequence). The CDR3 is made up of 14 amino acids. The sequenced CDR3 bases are TGCAGTGCTAGAGGTGGAGGGGTAAATTCACCC. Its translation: CSARGGGVNSP. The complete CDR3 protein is CSARGGGVNSPLHF.

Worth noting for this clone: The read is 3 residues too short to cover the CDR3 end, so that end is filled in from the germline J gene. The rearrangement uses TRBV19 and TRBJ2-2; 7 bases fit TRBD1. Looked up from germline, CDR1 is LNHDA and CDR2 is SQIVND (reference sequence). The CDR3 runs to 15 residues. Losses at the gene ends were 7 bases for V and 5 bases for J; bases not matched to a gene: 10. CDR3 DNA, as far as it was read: TGTGCCAGTACCCAAGGGGACAGAGTTACCGGGGAG. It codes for CASTQGDRVTGE. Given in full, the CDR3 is CASTQGDRVTGELFF. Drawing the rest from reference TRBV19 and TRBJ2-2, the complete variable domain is DGGITQSPKYLFRKEGQNVTLSCEQNLNHDAMYWYRQDPGQGLRLIYYSQIVNDFQKGDIAEGYSVSREKKESFPLTVTSAQKNPTAFYLCASTQGDRVTGELFFGEGSRLTVL.

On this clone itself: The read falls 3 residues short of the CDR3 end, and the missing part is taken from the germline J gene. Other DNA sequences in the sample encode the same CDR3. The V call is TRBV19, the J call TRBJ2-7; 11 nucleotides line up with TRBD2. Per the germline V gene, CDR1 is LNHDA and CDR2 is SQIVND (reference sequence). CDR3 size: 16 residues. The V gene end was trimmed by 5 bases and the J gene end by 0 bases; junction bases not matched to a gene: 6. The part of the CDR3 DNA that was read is TGTGCCAGTAGTCTCACTAGCGGGAGCATCTCCTACGAG. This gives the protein CASSLTSGSISYE. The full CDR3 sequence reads CASSLTSGSISYEQYF.

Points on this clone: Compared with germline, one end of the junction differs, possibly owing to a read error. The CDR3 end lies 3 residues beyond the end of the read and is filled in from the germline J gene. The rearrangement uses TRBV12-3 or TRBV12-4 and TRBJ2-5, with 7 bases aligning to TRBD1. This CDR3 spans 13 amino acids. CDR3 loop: CASCLGTEETQYF. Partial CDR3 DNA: TGTGCCAGCTGTTTAGGGACAGAAGAGACC.

The CDR3 loop reads CASSTAQTGPLNYGYTF. The DNA read from the CDR3 is TGTGCCAGCAGCACGGCCCAGACAGGGCCTCTCAACTATGGC. V and J are TRBV7-3 and TRBJ1-2, with 7 bases fitting TRBD1. The read finishes 3 residues shy of the CDR3 end, and the germline J gene is used to complete it. Per the germline V gene, CDR1 is SGHTA and CDR2 is FQGTGA. CDR3 size: 17 residues. With V trimmed by 5 bases and J by 2 bases, 14 bases remained unmatched.

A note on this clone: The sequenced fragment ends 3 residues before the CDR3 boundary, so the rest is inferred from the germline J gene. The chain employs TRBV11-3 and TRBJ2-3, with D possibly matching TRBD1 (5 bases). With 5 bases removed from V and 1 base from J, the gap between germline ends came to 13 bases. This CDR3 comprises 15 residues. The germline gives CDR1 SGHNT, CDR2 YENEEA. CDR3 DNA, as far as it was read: TGTGCCAGCAGCCCAGGGTATGGGGGCACAGATACG. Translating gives CASSPGYGGTDT. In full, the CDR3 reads CASSPGYGGTDTQYF.

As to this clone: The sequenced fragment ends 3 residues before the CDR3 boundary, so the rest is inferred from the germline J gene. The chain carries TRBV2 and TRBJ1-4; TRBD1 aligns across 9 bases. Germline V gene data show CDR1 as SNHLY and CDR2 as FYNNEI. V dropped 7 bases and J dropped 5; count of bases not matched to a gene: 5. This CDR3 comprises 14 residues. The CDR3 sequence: CASNGQGRNEKLFF. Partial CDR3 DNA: TGTGCCAGCAATGGACAGGGGAGAAATGAAAAA. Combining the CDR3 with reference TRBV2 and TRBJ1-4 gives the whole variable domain EPEVTQTPSHQVTQMGQEVILRCVPISNHLYFYWYRQILGQKVEFLVSFYNNEISEKSEIFDDQFSVERPDGSNFTLKIRSTKLEDSAMYFCASNGQGRNEKLFFGSGTQLSVL.

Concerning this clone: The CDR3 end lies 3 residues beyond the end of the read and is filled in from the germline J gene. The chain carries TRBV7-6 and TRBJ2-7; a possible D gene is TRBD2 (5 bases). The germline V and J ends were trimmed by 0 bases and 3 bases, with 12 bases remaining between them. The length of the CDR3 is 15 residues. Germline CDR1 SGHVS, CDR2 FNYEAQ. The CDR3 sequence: CASSLASGEGYEQYF. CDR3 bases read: TGTGCCAGCAGCTTAGCGAGCGGAGAGGGCTACGAG.